Listed below are T cell receptor beta chains from one sample, sequenced in a study of T cell responses to AZD1222 COVID-19 vaccine. Produced via immunoSEQ multiplex PCR; TCRdb's table is partial and in-frame only. The sample shows roughly 82,000 clones, approximately 85% of them seen only once. Specimen: peripheral blood, collected on day 0 of AZD1222 vaccination. The receptors here all came from an adult in good health. Both conserved end residues are part of each CDR3. Each record gives: V gene, CDR3 protein.

v_gene: TRBV6-2/TRBV6-3; CDR3aa: CASSWEGGSPLHF
v_gene: TRBV14; CDR3aa: CASSQVLAPRGTQYF
v_gene: TRBV5-1; CDR3aa: CASSFGGDGYTF
v_gene: TRBV5-4; CDR3aa: CASSQSISSGNTIYF
v_gene: TRBV3-1/TRBV3-2; CDR3aa: CASSQVQETQYF
v_gene: TRBV6-5; CDR3aa: CASSYPGSGYTF
v_gene: TRBV7-8; CDR3aa: CASSVNQQGANTDTQYF
v_gene: TRBV7-6; CDR3aa: CASSLGTGGELFF
v_gene: TRBV11-1; CDR3aa: CASSLPGGPRFYEQYF
v_gene: TRBV27; CDR3aa: CASSPGQGAYEQYF
v_gene: TRBV3-1/TRBV3-2; CDR3aa: CASSGGRGGVMAFF
v_gene: TRBV12-3/TRBV12-4; CDR3aa: CASSLLENTEAFF
v_gene: TRBV5-1; CDR3aa: CASSLTRDSEKLFF
v_gene: TRBV18; CDR3aa: CASSPDHTNYGYTF
v_gene: TRBV19; CDR3aa: CASSTWTGTSFGQPQHF
v_gene: TRBV6-2/TRBV6-3; CDR3aa: CASSYSVRLTREQYF
v_gene: TRBV11-3; CDR3aa: CASSLGDSGGANEQFF
v_gene: TRBV7-3; CDR3aa: CASSPNPTAPGTF
v_gene: TRBV27; CDR3aa: CASSLAFRAVNTEAFF
v_gene: TRBV6-5; CDR3aa: CASSYVGSDGYTF
v_gene: TRBV2; CDR3aa: CASKAGAGVADEQFF
v_gene: TRBV7-2; CDR3aa: CASSSGTYNEQFF
v_gene: TRBV6-5; CDR3aa: CASSYSGTGANVLTF
v_gene: TRBV9; CDR3aa: CASSVGTSGIQETQYF
v_gene: TRBV30; CDR3aa: CAWSETPNTGELFF
v_gene: TRBV7-9; CDR3aa: CASSSPPDPSYEKLFF
v_gene: TRBV7-2; CDR3aa: CASSLPGVTYEQYF
v_gene: TRBV11-3; CDR3aa: CASSLAGTSAYNEQFF
v_gene: TRBV7-2; CDR3aa: CASSLGTGTYEQYF
v_gene: TRBV9; CDR3aa: CASSAGQGVRAFF
v_gene: TRBV19; CDR3aa: CASSIGGDSTTANF
v_gene: TRBV6-2/TRBV6-3; CDR3aa: CASSPARTDSNQPQHF
v_gene: TRBV7-2; CDR3aa: CASSLAWGLNEKLFF
v_gene: TRBV7-3; CDR3aa: CASSLQGSPNYGYTF
v_gene: TRBV3-1/TRBV3-2; CDR3aa: CASSQEGSGGYTF
v_gene: TRBV9; CDR3aa: CASSVATDSLWEQFF
v_gene: TRBV6-2/TRBV6-3; CDR3aa: CASSPGSPLHF
v_gene: TRBV4-1; CDR3aa: CASSQVPNSGAGGNSIQYF
v_gene: TRBV9; CDR3aa: CASAGDYTEAFF
v_gene: TRBV16; CDR3aa: CASSQNIYGYTF
v_gene: TRBV2; CDR3aa: CASMGDRNQPQHF
v_gene: TRBV2; CDR3aa: CASSDLGYTQYF
v_gene: TRBV15; CDR3aa: CATSRDHSTEAFF
v_gene: TRBV19; CDR3aa: CASSLAGQGPTRGYTF
v_gene: TRBV5-4; CDR3aa: CASTLTGRVDSPLHF
v_gene: TRBV28; CDR3aa: CASSPTVIKQTPLHF
v_gene: TRBV9; CDR3aa: CATSPSDYNEQFF
v_gene: TRBV27; CDR3aa: CASSPGQGRGGNTEAFF
v_gene: TRBV5-1; CDR3aa: CASSLVGNHEQFF
v_gene: TRBV7-9; CDR3aa: CASSLAFQGAGMNTEAFF
v_gene: TRBV7-9; CDR3aa: CASSQGQSTDTQYF
v_gene: TRBV6-5; CDR3aa: CASSYSRDSYNEKLFF
v_gene: TRBV18; CDR3aa: CASSPRFQGRESEAFF
v_gene: TRBV28; CDR3aa: CASSLLSRTVEAFF